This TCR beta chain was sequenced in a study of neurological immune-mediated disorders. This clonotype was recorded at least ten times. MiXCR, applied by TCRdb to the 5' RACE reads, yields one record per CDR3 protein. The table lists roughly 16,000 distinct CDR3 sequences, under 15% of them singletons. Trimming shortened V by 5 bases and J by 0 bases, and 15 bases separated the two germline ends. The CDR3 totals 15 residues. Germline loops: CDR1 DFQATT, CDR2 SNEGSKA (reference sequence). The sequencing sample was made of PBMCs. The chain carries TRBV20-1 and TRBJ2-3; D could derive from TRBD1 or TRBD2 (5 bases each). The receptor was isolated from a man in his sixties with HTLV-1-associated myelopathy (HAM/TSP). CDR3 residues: CSAGGREPSTDTQYF. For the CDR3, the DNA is TGCAGTGCTGGAGGCAGGGAACCTAGCACAGATACGCAGTATTTT.